The 13 T cell receptor beta chains below come from one sample, sequenced in a study of blood T cell repertoires in COVID-19. Sequenced by immunoSEQ multiplex PCR; TCRdb stores in-frame clones only, minus some. The data contain over 400,000 clones, 70% to 90% of them singletons. Sequencing used peripheral blood. The receptors derive from a human donor in a cohort sampled during active COVID-19.

This clone was recorded only once. This chain connects TRBV9 to TRBJ1-6; 9 positions match TRBD1. The CDR3 is made up of 16 amino acids. CDR1 and CDR2 (germline): SGDLS, YYNGEE. V trimming: 0 bases; J trimming: 7 bases; junction bases outside the gene matches: 5. The CDR3 DNA reads TGTGCCAGCAGCGTAGGATGGGACAGGGACAATTCACCCCTCCACTTT. Translated: CASSVGWDRDNSPLHF.

CDR3 region: CASSARGAGNTEAFF. The CDR3 DNA follows: TGTGCCAGTAGTGCGCGGGGGGCCGGGAACACTGAAGCTTTCTTT. The gene calls are TRBV19 and TRBJ1-1; perhaps TRBD1 as D (6 bases). CDR1 is LNHDA, CDR2 SQIVND, per germline (reference sequence). The CDR3 has 15 amino acids. The V and J ends lost 5 bases and 1 base respectively, with 14 bases between them.

This clone has a single count. The chain combines TRBV19 with TRBJ1-1; D is possibly TRBD1 (6 bases). V lost 0 bases, J lost 11 bases, and 13 bases lay in between. In germline, CDR1 is LNHDA, CDR2 SQIVND (reference sequence). This CDR3 spans 13 amino acids. The CDR3 is CASSIDSTGRAFF. In DNA form, the CDR3 reads TGTGCCAGTAGTATAGATTCAACAGGGCGTGCTTTCTTT.

The rearrangement uses TRBV28 and TRBJ2-6; TRBD1 is a possible D gene (6 bases). This CDR3 is 16 amino acids long. The V end lost 7 bases, the J end lost 0 bases, and 13 bases lay between the germline ends. From germline, CDR1 is MDHEN and CDR2 SYDVKM. CDR3 sequence (DNA): TGTGCCAGCATGGGGGCAGAGGGCTCTGGGGCCAACGTCCTGACTTTC. Protein sequence: CASMGAEGSGANVLTF.

DNA of the CDR3: TGCGCCAGCAGTGTGGAGCGGGAGGGCAGCACAGATACGCAGTATTTT. This codes for CASSVEREGSTDTQYF. V gene TRBV10-2 combines with J gene TRBJ2-3, with 10 bases matching TRBD2. J gave up 0 bases and V 4 bases, and 4 bases lay outside the gene matches. The CDR3 runs 16 residues. Germline V gene sequence: CDR1 WSHSY, CDR2 SAAADI.

The chain combines TRBV18 with TRBJ1-1; D not certain. Germline V gives CDR1 KGHSH, CDR2 LQKENI. Trimming left V 6 bases short and J 4 bases short, with 12 bases between. This CDR3 is built from 13 residues. In DNA, the CDR3 is TGTGCCAGCTCCCCTCGGGGAGGCACTGAAGCTTTCTTT. This translates into CASSPRGGTEAFF.

The V gene is TRBV7-6, the J gene TRBJ1-1; 7 bases agree with TRBD1. The CDR3 consists of 17 residues. Germline V lookup: CDR1 SGHVS, CDR2 FNYEAQ. V lost 5 bases to trimming and J lost 1 base; unmatched junction nucleotides: 13. The CDR3 region is CASSLKPGQPQNTEAFF. The CDR3 nucleotides are TGTGCCAGCAGCCTGAAGCCGGGACAGCCACAGAACACTGAAGCTTTCTTT.

This clone is a singleton in its sample. V and J are TRBV29-1 and TRBJ2-5; D unclear. This CDR3 is 13 amino acids long. The V and J ends lost 6 bases and 2 bases respectively, with 13 bases between them. Germline V gene lookup returns CDR1 SQVTM and CDR2 ANQGSEA. CDR3 bases: TGCAGCGTCAGAAATAACATACAAGAGACCCAGTACTTC. It codes for CSVRNNIQETQYF.

CDR3 nucleotide sequence: TGTGCCAGCAGTTTAGGGACAAATTTCATGAACACTGAAGCTTTCTTT. It is translated as CASSLGTNFMNTEAFF. The V gene is TRBV27, the J gene TRBJ1-1; D is perhaps TRBD1 (6 bases). The CDR3 extends over 16 amino acids. Deletions cut 2 bases from V and 0 bases from J, with 13 bases between. Germline-derived CDR1 and CDR2 are MNHEY and SMNVEV (reference sequence).

The CDR3 loop reads CASSTGTDTQYF. In nucleotides, the CDR3 is TGTGCCAGCAGCACGGGCACAGATACGCAGTATTTT. This chain uses TRBV7-3 with TRBJ2-3, with D unclear. The CDR3 is 12 residues long. The V gene's germline CDR1 is SGHTA and CDR2 FQGTGA. The V and J ends lost 5 bases and 1 base respectively, with 4 bases between them.

A word on this clone: Within the sample, other DNA sequences also encode this same CDR3. V and J are TRBV5-1 and TRBJ2-2, with D possibly matching TRBD2 (6 bases). The CDR3 runs 15 residues. From germline, CDR1 is SGHRS and CDR2 YFSETQ. Trimming pared 4 bases from V and 2 bases from J, leaving 12 bases between. In DNA, the CDR3 is TGCGCCAGCAGCCTGGGTAGCGGTAACACCGGGGAGCTGTTTTTT. Encoded protein: CASSLGSGNTGELFF.

Many counts were recorded for this clone. This sequence joins TRBV5-1 and TRBJ1-5; possibly TRBD1 for D (5 bases). Trimming shortened V by 4 bases and J by 4 bases, and 15 bases separated the two germline ends. The CDR3 runs 15 residues. From germline, CDR1 is SGHRS and CDR2 YFSETQ. The CDR3 here is CASSPVPAGNQPQHF. The CDR3 nucleotides are TGCGCCAGCAGCCCGGTCCCGGCAGGGAATCAGCCCCAGCATTTT.

This sequence joins TRBV7-9 and TRBJ1-3, with a possible D match to TRBD1 (5 bases). Trimming left V 4 bases short and J 5 bases short, with 12 bases between. Germline V gives CDR1 SEHNR, CDR2 FQNEAQ (reference sequence). CDR3 size: 14 residues. The CDR3 DNA follows: TGTGCCAGCAGCTCCCTTGGGGCTAGAAACACCATATATTTT. This sequence encodes CASSSLGARNTIYF. Based on the CDR3 plus reference TRBV7-9 and TRBJ1-3, the full variable domain is DTGVSQNPRHKITKRGQNVTFRCDPISEHNRLYWYRQTLGQGPEFLTYFQNEAQLEKSRLLSDRFSAERPKGSFSTLEIQRTEQGDSAMYLCASSSLGARNTIYFGEGSWLTVV.